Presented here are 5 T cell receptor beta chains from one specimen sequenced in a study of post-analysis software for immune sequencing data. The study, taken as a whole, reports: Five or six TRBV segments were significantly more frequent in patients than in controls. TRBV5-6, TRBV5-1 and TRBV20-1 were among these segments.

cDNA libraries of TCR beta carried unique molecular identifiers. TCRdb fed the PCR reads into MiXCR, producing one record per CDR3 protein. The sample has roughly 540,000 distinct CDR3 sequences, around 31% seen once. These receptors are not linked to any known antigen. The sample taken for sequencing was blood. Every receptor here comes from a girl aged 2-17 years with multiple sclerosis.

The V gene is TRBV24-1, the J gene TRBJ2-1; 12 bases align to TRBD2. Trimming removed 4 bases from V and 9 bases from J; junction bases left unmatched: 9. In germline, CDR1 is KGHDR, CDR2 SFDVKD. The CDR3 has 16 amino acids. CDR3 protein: CATSDLGLAGTGEQFF. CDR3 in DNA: TGTGCCACCAGTGACCTTGGACTAGCGGGGACTGGTGAGCAGTTCTTC.

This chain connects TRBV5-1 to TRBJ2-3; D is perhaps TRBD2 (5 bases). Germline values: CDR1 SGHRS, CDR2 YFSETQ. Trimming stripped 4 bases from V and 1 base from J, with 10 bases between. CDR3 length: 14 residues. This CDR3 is CASSVTTRTDTQYF. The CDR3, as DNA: TGCGCCAGCAGCGTGACTACCCGCACAGATACGCAGTATTTT.

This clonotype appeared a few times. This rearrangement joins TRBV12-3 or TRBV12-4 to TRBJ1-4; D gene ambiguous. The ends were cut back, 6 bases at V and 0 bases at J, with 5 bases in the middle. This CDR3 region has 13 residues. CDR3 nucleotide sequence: TGTGCCAGCAGCCCTTCAACTAATGAAAAACTGTTTTTT. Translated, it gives CASSPSTNEKLFF.

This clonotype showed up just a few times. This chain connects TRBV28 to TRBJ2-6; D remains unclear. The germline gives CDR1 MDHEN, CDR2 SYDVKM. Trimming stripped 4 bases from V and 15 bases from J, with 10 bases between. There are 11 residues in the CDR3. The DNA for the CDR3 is TGTGCCAGCAGTTCCTCTCTAGACCTGACTTTC. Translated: CASSSSLDLTF.

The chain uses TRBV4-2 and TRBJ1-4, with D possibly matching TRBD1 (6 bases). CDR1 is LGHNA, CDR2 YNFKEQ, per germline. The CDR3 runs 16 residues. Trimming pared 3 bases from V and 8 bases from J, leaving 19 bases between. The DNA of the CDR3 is TGTGCCAGCAGCCAGGGTGAGACCCAGGGGAACGAAAAACTGTTTTTT. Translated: CASSQGETQGNEKLFF.